The clone carrying this T cell receptor beta chain has a count of ten or more. These data are taken from a study of T cells in Graves' hyperthyroidism and ophthalmopathy. Germline V gene lookup returns CDR1 WSHSY and CDR2 SAAADI. Germline trimming cut 5 bases from V and 6 bases from J; bases unmatched to any gene: 21. This CDR3 spans 20 amino acids. What was amplified from RNA transcripts were TCR beta CDR3 regions. In the first-round RT-PCR of the TCR CDR3, the HTBI primer set was used. TCRdb reprocessed the multiplex PCR reads via MiXCR and lists one record per CDR3 protein. The sample includes roughly 260,000 distinct CDR3 sequences, roughly 15% of them seen just once.

The chain links TRBV10-2 to TRBJ2-7; 14 nucleotides line up with TRBD2. The receptor was derived from a woman aged 40 to 50 with Graves' hyperthyroidism that later progressed to Graves' ophthalmopathy. Source material: blood. The CDR3 is CASSPLVSTSGRAVVSEQYF. CDR3 coding DNA: TGCGCCAGCAGTCCCCTGGTCTCGACTAGCGGGAGGGCCGTCGTTTCCGAGCAGTACTTC.